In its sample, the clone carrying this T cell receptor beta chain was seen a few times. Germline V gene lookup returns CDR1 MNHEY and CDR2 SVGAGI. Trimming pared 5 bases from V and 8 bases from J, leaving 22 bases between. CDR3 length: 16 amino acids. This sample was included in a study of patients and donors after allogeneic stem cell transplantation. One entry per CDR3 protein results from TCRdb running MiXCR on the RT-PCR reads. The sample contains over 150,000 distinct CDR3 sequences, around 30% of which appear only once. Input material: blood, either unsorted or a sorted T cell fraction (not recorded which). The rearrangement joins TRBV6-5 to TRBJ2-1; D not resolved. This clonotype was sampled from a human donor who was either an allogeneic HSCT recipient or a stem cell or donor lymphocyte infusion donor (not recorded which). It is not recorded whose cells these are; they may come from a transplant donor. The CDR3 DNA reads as TGTGCCAGCAGTCAGCCATCTAGAAGGGAAGGACATGAGCAGTTCTTC. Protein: CASSQPSRREGHEQFF.